Listed below are T cell receptor beta chains from one sample, sequenced in a study of blood T cell repertoires in COVID-19. Measured with immunoSEQ multiplex PCR; TCRdb has only the in-frame clones, and not every one. The sample has some 220,000 clones, under 85% seen once. Sample: peripheral blood. These receptors came from a human donor in a cohort sampled during active COVID-19. Each CDR3 is given with its conserved first and last residue. The D gene is left open where the match is weak. Part of the rows lack a size; the others show once, few, many or a class for expanded clones.

>TRBV5-1|NA|NA|TRBJ1-2
CASSLVEGGYTF
TGCGCCAGCAGCTTGGTGGAGGGCGGCTACACCTTC
>TRBV6-5|TRBD1|NA|TRBJ1-3
CASSPLQGGPNTIYF
TGTGCCAGCAGTCCACTACAGGGGGGTCCGAACACCATATATTTT
>TRBV12-5|NA|NA|TRBJ2-1
CASVSGDSYNEQFF
TGTGCTAGTGTATCAGGCGACTCCTACAATGAGCAGTTCTTC
>TRBV11-3|TRBD2|NA|TRBJ2-1
CASSLRGTSGVYNEQFF
TGTGCCAGCAGCTTAAGGGGGACTAGCGGGGTCTACAATGAGCAGTTCTTC
>TRBV6-2/TRBV6-3|NA|NA|TRBJ1-1
CASSYPLDTEAFF
TGTGCCAGCAGTTACCCCCTCGACACTGAAGCTTTCTTT
>TRBV15|TRBD1|NA|TRBJ1-2
CATSRGTGFSNYGYTF
TGTGCCACCAGCAGAGGGACAGGCTTTTCTAACTATGGCTACACCTTC
>TRBV10-3|NA|once|TRBJ1-4
CAISESGNAQVGKLFF
TGTGCCATCAGTGAGTCAGGAAACGCCCAGGTTGGAAAACTGTTTTTT
>TRBV18|TRBD1|NA|TRBJ2-7
CASSPDRDYEQYF
TGTGCCAGCTCACCGGACAGGGACTACGAGCAGTACTTC
>TRBV10-1|TRBD1|NA|TRBJ1-1
CASSLGTGQTEAFF
TGCGCCAGCAGCCTCGGGACAGGACAAACTGAAGCTTTCTTT
>TRBV6-4|NA|NA|TRBJ2-1
CASSDGVRSAEQFF
TGTGCCAGCAGTGACGGAGTGAGGTCCGCGGAGCAGTTCTTC
>TRBV5-1|NA|NA|TRBJ1-2
CASTDSNYGYTF
TGCGCCAGTACGGACAGCAACTATGGCTACACCTTC
>TRBV28|TRBD1|NA|TRBJ1-1
CASTSAGQGFSEAFF
TGTGCCAGCACGTCCGCGGGACAGGGGTTCTCTGAAGCTTTCTTT
>TRBV18|NA|few|TRBJ2-2
CASSPSAGELFF
TGTGCCAGCTCACCATCGGCCGGGGAGCTGTTTTTT
>TRBV27|NA|few|TRBJ1-4
CASSPGRRGEKLFF
TGTGCCAGCAGTCCCGGACGGAGGGGTGAAAAACTGTTTTTT